Here is one T cell receptor (beta chain) with its context. This sample also contains other DNA sequences that code for the same CDR3. Trimming shortened V by 6 bases and J by 1 base, and 9 bases separated the two germline ends. This CDR3 is built from 13 residues. Germline values: CDR1 KGHSH, CDR2 LQKENI. This table comes from immunoSEQ multiplex PCR, and its TCRdb copy is limited to in-frame clones, with some not included. The table lists 120,000 or so clones, 92% of them singletons. This record belongs to a study of siplizumab effects on memory and regulatory T cells. Source material: CD4+ T cells sorted from blood. The origin of this receptor is a human donor in good health. This chain joins TRBV18 and TRBJ1-1, with D tentatively TRBD1 (5 bases). CDR3 nucleotide sequence: TGTGCCAGCTCCCCGGGGCGGAACACTGAAGCTTTCTTT. Protein sequence: CASSPGRNTEAFF.